The T cell receptor (beta chain) under discussion was sequenced for a study of naive and memory T cell subsets. An equimolar mix of two oligonucleotides served as the beta constant-region primer for TRBC1 and TRBC2. Ligated cDNA was amplified by four rounds of PCR with nested alpha and beta constant-region primers and SP2. TCRdb independently ran MiXCR on the UMI-ligation and nested PCR reads; one entry per CDR3 protein. The sample carries 19,000 or so distinct CDR3 sequences, roughly 11% recorded once. After CD4 positive bead selection, the CD4-negative fraction gave CD8 T cells. Cells stained for CD3, CD4, CD8, CD45RA and CD27 were sorted into four subsets. This clonotype occurred a few times. The CDR3 runs to 15 residues. Trimming took off 4 bases at V and 5 bases at J, with 19 bases between the two ends. Germline loops: CDR1 SGHRS, CDR2 YFSETQ.

This sequence joins TRBV5-1 and TRBJ2-7; D may match TRBD1 or TRBD2 (5 bases each). The sequenced material came from central memory CD8+ T cells from blood. This clonotype originated in a human donor in good health. CDR3: CASSPRGAGSDEQYF. The DNA of the CDR3 is TGCGCCAGCAGCCCCCGAGGGGCTGGGTCGGACGAGCAGTACTTC.